A selection of T cell receptor beta chains follows, all from one sample in a study of blood T cell repertoires in COVID-19. The assay was immunoSEQ multiplex PCR, and TCRdb's table has in-frame clones only and misses some. The data show some 150,000 clones, roughly 89% seen once. Sample: peripheral blood. These receptors were collected from a woman between 50 and 59 years old with active or convalescent COVID-19. CDR3s include the opening cysteine and the closing phenylalanine or tryptophan. The D gene is left open where the match is weak. Rows give clone size only sometimes, using once, few, many, or a class for an expanded clone.

CDR3: CASSQVFSGGNTGELFF; DNA: TGCGCCAGCAGCCAAGTTTTCAGCGGGGGGAACACCGGGGAGCTGTTTTTT; size: -; D: TRBD2; J: TRBJ2-2; V: TRBV4-1
CDR3: CASSSAGTGKGYTF; DNA: TGTGCCAGCAGTTCGGCGGGGACAGGGAAGGGCTACACCTTC; size: -; D: TRBD1; J: TRBJ1-2; V: TRBV27
CDR3: CASSKGGRGYTF; DNA: TGTGCCAGCAGCAAAGGCGGGAGGGGCTACACCTTC; size: -; D: -; J: TRBJ1-2; V: TRBV21-1
CDR3: CASSQGLSADYGYTF; DNA: TGCGCCAGCAGTCAGGGACTTTCCGCAGACTATGGCTACACCTTC; size: -; D: -; J: TRBJ1-2; V: TRBV4-1
CDR3: CAWSALAGGPVYEQYF; DNA: TGTGCCTGGAGTGCCCTAGCGGGAGGGCCGGTCTACGAGCAGTACTTC; size: -; D: TRBD2; J: TRBJ2-7; V: TRBV30
CDR3: CASRPQGMGTQYF; DNA: TGTGCCAGCAGACCACAGGGGATGGGTACGCAGTATTTT; size: -; D: TRBD1; J: TRBJ2-3; V: TRBV7-9
CDR3: CASSLGTGQGSPLHF; DNA: TGTGCCAGCAGCTTGGGGACAGGGCAAGGTTCACCCCTCCACTTT; size: -; D: TRBD1; J: TRBJ1-6; V: TRBV5-4
CDR3: CASSARTGYSNQPQHF; DNA: TGTGCCAGTAGTGCCAGGACAGGGTATAGCAATCAGCCCCAGCATTTT; size: -; D: TRBD1; J: TRBJ1-5; V: TRBV19
CDR3: CASSEAGGFSGNTIYF; DNA: TGTGCCAGCAGTGAAGCGGGGGGGTTCTCTGGAAACACCATATATTTT; size: -; D: -; J: TRBJ1-3; V: TRBV6-1
CDR3: CASSLGLAGGSVTDTQYF; DNA: TGTGCCAGCAGCTTAGGGCTAGCGGGGGGTAGTGTCACAGATACGCAGTATTTT; size: -; D: TRBD2; J: TRBJ2-3; V: TRBV7-2
CDR3: CASSLDTRARGTEAFF; DNA: TGTGCCAGCAGCTTGGATACCCGGGCGCGGGGCACTGAAGCTTTCTTT; size: once; D: -; J: TRBJ1-1; V: TRBV5-8
CDR3: CASSAAPGQTYEQYF; DNA: TGTGCCAGCAGTGCCGCCCCGGGACAGACCTACGAGCAGTACTTC; size: -; D: TRBD1; J: TRBJ2-7; V: TRBV27
CDR3: CSANDVQETQYF; DNA: TGCAGTGCTAATGACGTTCAAGAGACCCAGTACTTC; size: -; D: -; J: TRBJ2-5; V: TRBV20-1
CDR3: CASSYWSGQGGYEQYF; DNA: TGTGCCAGCAGCTACTGGAGCGGACAGGGTGGATACGAGCAGTACTTC; size: -; D: TRBD1; J: TRBJ2-7; V: TRBV7-2
CDR3: CASGQTNNEQFF; DNA: TGCGCCAGCGGTCAAACAAACAATGAGCAGTTCTTC; size: -; D: -; J: TRBJ2-1; V: TRBV5-1
CDR3: CARGGGSQPQHF; DNA: TGTGCCCGCGGGGGGGGTAGTCAGCCCCAGCATTTT; size: -; D: -; J: TRBJ1-5; V: TRBV9
CDR3: CASSLEGQGIATQYF; DNA: TGTGCCAGCAGCTTGGAGGGACAGGGTATCGCTACGCAGTATTTT; size: -; D: TRBD1; J: TRBJ2-3; V: TRBV5-5
CDR3: CASRAPRESVTDTQYF; DNA: TGTGCCAGCAGAGCCCCTCGGGAGTCCGTCACAGATACGCAGTATTTT; size: once; D: -; J: TRBJ2-3; V: TRBV6-4
CDR3: CASSYSRGHAYEQYF; DNA: TGTGCCAGCAGTTACTCAAGGGGGCACGCCTACGAGCAGTACTTC; size: -; D: TRBD1; J: TRBJ2-7; V: TRBV6-5
CDR3: CATSDLLRDTQYF; DNA: TGTGCCACCAGTGATTTGCTTAGAGATACGCAGTATTTT; size: -; D: -; J: TRBJ2-3; V: TRBV24-1
CDR3: CASSLGGLAGGQETQYF; DNA: TGTGCCAGCAGCTTAGGTGGCCTAGCGGGGGGACAAGAGACCCAGTACTTC; size: -; D: TRBD2; J: TRBJ2-5; V: TRBV7-2
CDR3: CAWRPGPSTGNTIYF; DNA: TGTGCCTGGAGACCAGGGCCAAGCACTGGAAACACCATATATTTT; size: few; D: -; J: TRBJ1-3; V: TRBV30
CDR3: CASNPRGSSYNEQFF; DNA: TGTGCCAGCAACCCCAGGGGAAGCTCCTACAATGAGCAGTTCTTC; size: -; D: -; J: TRBJ2-1; V: TRBV9
CDR3: CASSSAGQLNTEAFF; DNA: TGTGCCAGCAGCTCGGCTGGACAGTTGAACACTGAAGCTTTCTTT; size: few; D: -; J: TRBJ1-1; V: TRBV5-4
CDR3: CASSQDRVNTEAFF; DNA: TGCGCCAGCAGCCAGGACAGGGTGAACACTGAAGCTTTCTTT; size: -; D: TRBD1; J: TRBJ1-1; V: TRBV4-3
CDR3: CASSYAGTSSYEQYF; DNA: TGTGCCAGCAGTTACGCGGGGACGAGCTCCTACGAGCAGTACTTC; size: -; D: -; J: TRBJ2-7; V: TRBV6-5
CDR3: CASSLEPRNSPLHF; DNA: TGTGCCAGCAGTTTAGAGCCGCGAAATTCACCCCTCCACTTT; size: -; D: -; J: TRBJ1-6; V: TRBV28
CDR3: CASSIGTGSDSPLHF; DNA: TGCGCCAGCAGCATAGGGACAGGGTCCGACTCACCCCTCCACTTT; size: -; D: TRBD1; J: TRBJ1-6; V: TRBV5-1
CDR3: CASSLIGSRKRQGSSYEQYF; DNA: TGTGCCAGCAGTTTAATTGGCTCACGGAAGAGACAGGGCTCCTCCTACGAGCAGTACTTC; size: -; D: TRBD1; J: TRBJ2-7; V: TRBV28
CDR3: CASSWVRTASYGYTF; DNA: TGTGCCAGCAGCTGGGTTCGGACAGCCTCCTATGGCTACACCTTC; size: few; D: -; J: TRBJ1-2; V: TRBV5-5
CDR3: CASSLLPTDTQYF; DNA: TGCGCCAGCAGCTTGCTACCCACAGATACGCAGTATTTT; size: -; D: -; J: TRBJ2-3; V: TRBV5-1
CDR3: CASSPRLGISETQYF; DNA: TGTGCCAGCAGCCCCCGGCTCGGGATTAGCGAGACCCAGTACTTC; size: -; D: -; J: TRBJ2-5; V: TRBV5-5
CDR3: CASSSEARRNTEAFF; DNA: TGTGCCAGCAGCTCAGAGGCCCGGAGGAACACTGAAGCTTTCTTT; size: -; D: -; J: TRBJ1-1; V: TRBV3-1/TRBV3-2
CDR3: CASSLGDRGYTGELFF; DNA: TGTGCCAGCAGTCTCGGGGACAGGGGATACACCGGGGAGCTGTTTTTT; size: -; D: TRBD1; J: TRBJ2-2; V: TRBV27
CDR3: CASSLLGVNGNQPQHF; DNA: TGTGCCAGCAGTCTTCTAGGCGTGAATGGCAATCAGCCCCAGCATTTT; size: -; D: -; J: TRBJ1-5; V: TRBV28
CDR3: CASSLGRSGYGYTF; DNA: TGTGCCAGCAGCTTAGGCCGTAGCGGCTATGGCTACACCTTC; size: once; D: -; J: TRBJ1-2; V: TRBV7-2
CDR3: CASSISEGRTTQYF; DNA: TGTGCCAGTAGTATCTCGGAGGGTAGGACCACCCAGTACTTC; size: few; D: -; J: TRBJ2-5; V: TRBV19
CDR3: CASSEAPGGYGYTF; DNA: TGTGCCAGCAGTGAAGCGCCAGGGGGCTATGGCTACACCTTC; size: once; D: TRBD1; J: TRBJ1-2; V: TRBV6-1
CDR3: CAISESGQGNAGGYTF; DNA: TGTGCCATCAGTGAGTCGGGACAGGGCAATGCAGGTGGCTACACCTTC; size: -; D: TRBD1; J: TRBJ1-2; V: TRBV10-3
CDR3: CASSLGENNQPQHF; DNA: TGTGCCAGCAGTTTAGGTGAGAACAATCAGCCCCAGCATTTT; size: -; D: -; J: TRBJ1-5; V: TRBV28
CDR3: CASSSGTSGRFDTDTQYF; DNA: TGCGCCAGCAGCTCCGGGACTAGCGGGAGGTTTGACACAGATACGCAGTATTTT; size: -; D: TRBD2; J: TRBJ2-3; V: TRBV5-1
CDR3: CASTVGQNTEAFF; DNA: TGTGCCAGCACGGTGGGACAGAACACTGAAGCTTTCTTT; size: -; D: -; J: TRBJ1-1; V: TRBV11-2
CDR3: CASSLGLAGVTDTQYF; DNA: TGTGCCAGCAGCTTAGGACTAGCGGGGGTCACAGATACGCAGTATTTT; size: -; D: TRBD2; J: TRBJ2-3; V: TRBV7-9
CDR3: CASSVVPGQGKGPEAFF; DNA: TGTGCCAGCAGCGTAGTCCCCGGACAGGGAAAGGGGCCTGAAGCTTTCTTT; size: -; D: TRBD1; J: TRBJ1-1; V: TRBV9
CDR3: CASSYGQVTEAFF; DNA: TGTGCCAGCAGTTACGGACAGGTCACTGAAGCTTTCTTT; size: -; D: TRBD1; J: TRBJ1-1; V: TRBV6-2/TRBV6-3
CDR3: CAWISGGRETQYF; DNA: TGTGCCTGGATTAGCGGGGGAAGGGAGACCCAGTACTTC; size: -; D: TRBD2; J: TRBJ2-5; V: TRBV30
CDR3: CASSLDGGVLPYEQYF; DNA: TGCGCCAGCAGCTTGGATGGGGGGGTTTTACCCTACGAGCAGTACTTC; size: -; D: TRBD2; J: TRBJ2-7; V: TRBV5-1
CDR3: CASSLFLAAQETQYF; DNA: TGTGCCAGCAGCTTGTTTTTGGCGGCACAAGAGACCCAGTACTTC; size: once; D: -; J: TRBJ2-5; V: TRBV5-4
CDR3: CASSQEGQGNSEQFF; DNA: TGTGCCAGCAGCCAAGAAGGCCAGGGAAATAGTGAGCAGTTCTTC; size: -; D: -; J: TRBJ2-1; V: TRBV4-2
CDR3: CATSDRGGGTDTQYF; DNA: TGTGCCACCAGTGATAGGGGCGGTGGCACAGATACGCAGTATTTT; size: -; D: -; J: TRBJ2-3; V: TRBV24-1
CDR3: CASSLGQGGTEAFF; DNA: TGCGCCAGCAGCTTGGGACAGGGGGGAACTGAAGCTTTCTTT; size: -; D: TRBD1; J: TRBJ1-1; V: TRBV5-1
CDR3: CASSPMVGDLGEQYF; DNA: TGTGCCAGCAGTCCCATGGTCGGGGATTTGGGCGAGCAGTACTTC; size: -; D: -; J: TRBJ2-7; V: TRBV6-5
CDR3: CASSQDGPRDRGANRGDGYTF; DNA: TGTGCCAGCAGCCAAGATGGCCCCCGGGACAGGGGGGCCAATCGCGGCGATGGCTACACCTTC; size: -; D: TRBD1; J: TRBJ1-2; V: TRBV4-2
CDR3: CASSLSGGAYNEQFF; DNA: TGTGCCAGCAGCCTTAGCGGGGGGGCGTACAATGAGCAGTTCTTC; size: -; D: TRBD2; J: TRBJ2-1; V: TRBV7-9
CDR3: CASRVTGNTEAFF; DNA: TGTGCCAGCAGAGTGACAGGGAACACTGAAGCTTTCTTT; size: -; D: -; J: TRBJ1-1; V: TRBV4-2